This T cell receptor (beta chain) was sequenced in a study of shared clonotypes between healthy human individuals. Study overall: The plates for each donor numbered three CD4 naive, three CD4 memory, two CD8 naive and one CD8 memory.

Findings and caveats of the study: Only blood samples were collected, and tissue repertoires likely differ.

Deep was the level at which the assay was run. Here immunoSEQ multiplex PCR was the method, and the copy in TCRdb shows in-frame clones only, minus some. Of approximately 840,000 clones detected, about 97% appear once; the ten largest clones hold about 0.21%. Naive CD8 cells comprised CD45RO-negative, CCR7-positively selected cells, excluding terminally differentiated effector memory CD45RA+ cells. Trimming stripped 4 bases from V and 3 bases from J, with 13 bases between. The CDR3 is 14 amino acids. In germline, CDR1 is SGHAT, CDR2 FQNNGV. Concerning this clone itself: Its antigen remains unidentified.

This receptor was taken from a man aged 25 to 40 in good health. Specimen: naive CD8+ T cells sorted from blood. The chain couples TRBV11-2 to TRBJ2-7; no reliable D call. CDR3 coding DNA: TGTGCCAGCAGCTACACTATGCCCGGCTACGAGCAGTACTTC. This sequence encodes CASSYTMPGYEQYF. The whole variable domain, remainder taken from reference TRBV11-2 and TRBJ2-7, is EAGVAQSPRYKIIEKRQSVAFWCNPISGHATLYWYQQILGQGPKLLIQFQNNGVVDDSQLPKDRFSAERLKGVDSTLKIQPAKLEDSAVYLCASSYTMPGYEQYFGPGTRLTVT.